Shown below are 11 T cell receptor beta chains from a single sample sequenced in a study of cytomegalovirus exposure and HLA in healthy donors. Use of 60 Vbeta and 13 Jbeta primers characterized the PCR. Libraries were prepared by immunoSEQ multiplex PCR; TCRdb keeps only in-frame clonotypes and omits some of them. The profile covers about 130,000 clones, with roughly 84% appearing a single time and approximately 3% taken by the ten largest. Sequenced sample: PBMCs. These receptors originate from a woman aged 18-29 years in good health and CMV-seropositive.

The chain combines TRBV11-3 with TRBJ2-5; a weak D match, TRBD2 (6 bases). Deletions cut 5 bases from V and 5 bases from J, with 15 bases between. Germline V gene sequence: CDR1 SGHNT, CDR2 YENEEA. There are 14 residues in the CDR3. CDR3 DNA sequence: TGTGCCAGCAGCCCCCGGGGGAAGGGGGAGACCCAGTACTTC. Amino acids: CASSPRGKGETQYF.

The CDR3 here is CASSMTGSTEAFF. CDR3 bases: TGTGCCAGCAGCATGACAGGGAGCACTGAAGCTTTCTTT. The rearrangement joins TRBV6-5 to TRBJ1-1; 7 nucleotides align to TRBD1. V trimming: 6 bases; J trimming: 4 bases; junction bases outside the gene matches: 5. The CDR3 has 13 residues. CDR1 and CDR2 (germline): MNHEY, SVGAGI.

The chain joins TRBV6-1 to TRBJ1-1; D gene uncertain. V shed 1 base and J shed 1 base, with 10 bases lying between them. The CDR3 runs 15 residues. Germline CDR1 reads MNHNS; CDR2 reads SASEGT. The CDR3 nucleotides are TGTGCCAGCAGTGAAGGGGCTTTTTGGAACACTGAAGCTTTCTTT. Encoded protein: CASSEGAFWNTEAFF.

As concerns this clone: One end of the junction does not line up with germline, which may come from a read error. The rearrangement joins TRBV29-1 to TRBJ2-2; TRBD2 matches 12 bases. This CDR3 region has 16 residues. CDR1 is SQVTM, CDR2 ANQGSEA, per germline. CDR3 sequence: CSVKTSGGPKHRGAVF. Here the CDR3 DNA reads TGCAGCGTCAAGACTAGCGGGGGCCCTAAACACCGGGGAGCTGTTTTT.

This sequence joins TRBV5-6 and TRBJ1-6, with D tentatively TRBD1 (5 bases). Per germline, CDR1 SGHDT and CDR2 YYEEEE. The CDR3 is 18 amino acids. V dropped 0 bases and J dropped 1 base, with 14 bases sitting between them. CDR3 sequence reads: CASSLEGQGWSYNSPLHF. In DNA form, the CDR3 reads TGTGCCAGCAGCTTGGAGGGGCAGGGTTGGTCCTATAATTCACCCCTCCACTTT.

This chain connects TRBV19 to TRBJ1-2; 9 bases map to TRBD1. J lost 4 bases, V lost 7 bases, and 4 bases had no gene match. The germline gives CDR1 LNHDA, CDR2 SQIVND (reference sequence). CDR3 length: 13 residues. DNA of the CDR3: TGTGCCAGTACCCTGGACAGGGGCTATGGCTACACCTTC. Translation gives CASTLDRGYGYTF.

The V call is TRBV2, the J call TRBJ2-5, with a tentative D call TRBD2 (7 bases). The DNA end favors TRBJ2-7, so the J call may be wrong. The CDR3 is made up of 15 amino acids. Germline-derived CDR1 and CDR2 are SNHLY and FYNNEI. The CDR3 nucleotides are TGTGCCAGCAGTGATGTCGAGGGGGGGTCGTACGAGCAGTACTTC. Protein sequence: CASSDVEGGSYEQYF.

The rearrangement links TRBV4-1 to TRBJ2-6; 10 bases are shared with TRBD1. Germline V lookup: CDR1 MGHRA, CDR2 YSYEKL. Trimming cost V 5 bases and J 0 bases; bases outside gene matches: 13. This CDR3 contains 20 residues. CDR3 DNA: TGCGCCAGCAGCACCATTCTCCGGGACAGGGGACCCTCTGGGGCCAACGTCCTGACTTTC. This codes for CASSTILRDRGPSGANVLTF.

This chain links TRBV28 with TRBJ1-2, with D perhaps TRBD1 (6 bases). CDR1 MDHEN and CDR2 SYDVKM come from the germline V gene. This CDR3 has 13 residues. With 8 bases removed from V and 6 bases from J, the gap between germline ends came to 16 bases. CDR3 nucleotide sequence: TGTGCCAGCGAAAAGCAGGGGCGGAATGGCTACACCTTC. It translates to CASEKQGRNGYTF.

This clone was picked up a small number of times. The V gene is TRBV27, the J gene TRBJ1-5; 11 nucleotides align to TRBD1. Germline assignment: CDR1 MNHEY and CDR2 SMNVEV (reference sequence). Trimming cost V 9 bases and J 4 bases; bases outside gene matches: 5. The CDR3 totals 14 residues. In DNA form, the CDR3 reads TGTGCCAGTGGGACAGGGGGTTTTAATCAGCCCCAGCATTTT. It yields the protein CASGTGGFNQPQHF.

The V gene is TRBV7-6, the J gene TRBJ2-5, with D possibly matching TRBD2 (6 bases). The J call is uncertain, as TRBJ2-7 better fits the DNA end. Germline V gene lookup returns CDR1 SGHVS and CDR2 FNYEAQ. The CDR3 length is 14 residues. The CDR3 bases are TGTGCCAGCAGCCAGCCCGGGAGTTCCTACGAGCAGTACTTC. Translating it yields CASSQPGSSYEQYF.